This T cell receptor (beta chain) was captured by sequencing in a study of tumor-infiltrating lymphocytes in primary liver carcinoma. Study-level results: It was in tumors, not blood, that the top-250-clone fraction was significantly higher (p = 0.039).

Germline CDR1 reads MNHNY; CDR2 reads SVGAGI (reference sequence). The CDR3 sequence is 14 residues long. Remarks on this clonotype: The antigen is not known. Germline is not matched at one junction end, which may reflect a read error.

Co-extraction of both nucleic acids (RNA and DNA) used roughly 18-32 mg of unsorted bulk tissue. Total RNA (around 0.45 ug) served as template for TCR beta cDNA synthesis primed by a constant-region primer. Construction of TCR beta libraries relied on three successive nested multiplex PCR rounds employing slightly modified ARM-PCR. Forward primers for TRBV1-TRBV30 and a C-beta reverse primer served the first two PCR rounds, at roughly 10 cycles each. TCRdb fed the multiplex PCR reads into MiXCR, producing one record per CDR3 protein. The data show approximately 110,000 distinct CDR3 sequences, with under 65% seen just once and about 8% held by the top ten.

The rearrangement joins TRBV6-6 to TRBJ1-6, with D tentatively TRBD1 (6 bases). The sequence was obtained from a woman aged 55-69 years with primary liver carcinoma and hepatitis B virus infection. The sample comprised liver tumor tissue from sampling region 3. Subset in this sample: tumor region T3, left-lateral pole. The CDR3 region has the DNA TGTGCCAGCAGAGACAGAGGGCAGGGGTCACTCCTCCACTTT. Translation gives CASRDRGQGSLLHF.